A selection of T cell receptor beta chains follows, all from one sample in a study of control samples from healthy donors and cancer patients. Sequenced by immunoSEQ multiplex PCR; TCRdb stores in-frame clones only, minus some. The table has tens of thousands of clones, about 87% seen once; the top ten hold under 2.5%. Sequencing was carried out using PBMCs. Receptor source: a woman aged 55-75 years with head and neck cancer. Each CDR3 is given with its conserved first and last residue. A D gene is named only where the DNA matches it firmly. A clone size is listed for some rows: how often the clone was seen (once, few, many), or a class if it is expanded.

j_call clone_size v_call d_call cdr3_aa cdr3_nt
TRBJ2-6 NA TRBV5-5 NA CASSLTTALNGANVLTF TGTGCCAGCAGCTTGACGACAGCTTTGAATGGGGCCAACGTCCTGACTTTC
TRBJ1-2 NA TRBV21-1 NA CANIFRANYGYTF TGTGCCAACATCTTCAGGGCTAACTATGGCTACACCTTC
TRBJ1-6 NA TRBV28 TRBD1 CASSSLGTGRKSYNSPLHF TGTGCCAGCAGTTCTCTCGGGACAGGGAGAAAATCCTATAATTCACCCCTCCACTTT
TRBJ2-7 NA TRBV7-2 NA CASSSPPTYF TGTGCCAGCAGCTCCCCTCCAACCTACTTC
TRBJ2-7 NA TRBV28 NA CAISPRTNVYEQYF TGTGCCATCTCCCCCCGAACGAATGTCTACGAGCAGTACTTC
TRBJ2-5 NA TRBV6-2/TRBV6-3 TRBD1 CASSYSGTGVRETQYF TGTGCCAGCAGTTACTCCGGGACAGGGGTAAGGGAGACCCAGTACTTC
TRBJ1-2 once TRBV5-5 NA CASSPKQGHYGYTF TGTGCCAGCAGCCCCAAACAGGGACACTATGGCTACACCTTC
TRBJ2-1 NA TRBV7-2 NA CASSLLSAIALNEQFF TGTGCCAGCAGCTTACTTAGCGCCATAGCCCTCAATGAGCAGTTCTTC
TRBJ1-5 NA TRBV30 NA CAWSPGGGMDQPQHF TGTGCCTGGAGTCCTGGGGGGGGCATGGATCAGCCCCAGCATTTT
TRBJ1-2 NA TRBV27 TRBD1 CASSFSTGGYGYTF TGTGCCAGCAGTTTCTCGACAGGGGGCTATGGCTACACCTTC
TRBJ2-3 NA TRBV25-1 NA CASSDPSGRLVYF TGTGCCAGCAGTGACCCCTCAGGCCGGCTTGTGTATTTT
TRBJ2-2 NA TRBV7-3 TRBD2 CASSSSGRNTGELFF TGTGCCAGCAGCTCAAGCGGGAGGAACACCGGGGAGCTGTTTTTT
TRBJ2-1 NA TRBV6-2/TRBV6-3 TRBD2 CASSQGLAGGYNEQFF TGTGCCAGCAGTCAGGGGTTAGCGGGAGGTTACAATGAGCAGTTCTTC
TRBJ2-7 NA TRBV10-3 TRBD2 CAISARGREHNEQYF TGTGCCATCAGCGCCCGTGGGAGGGAGCATAACGAGCAGTACTTC
TRBJ2-1 NA TRBV7-2 TRBD2 CASSLAVGLVGNEQFF TGTGCCAGCAGCTTAGCGGTAGGACTAGTGGGGAATGAGCAGTTCTTC
TRBJ1-1 NA TRBV11-2 NA CASSSLTGSNTEAFF TGTGCCAGCAGCTCCTTGACAGGATCGAACACTGAAGCTTTCTTT
TRBJ2-1 NA TRBV5-1 NA CASIETGSVDNEQFF TGCGCCAGCATCGAAACAGGGTCCGTGGACAATGAGCAGTTCTTC
TRBJ2-3 once TRBV7-2 NA CASSLVAVSSYTQYF TGTGCCAGCAGCTTAGTAGCGGTTAGCAGCTATACGCAGTATTTT
TRBJ2-6 NA TRBV12-3/TRBV12-4 NA CASSLAGANVLTF TGTGCCAGCAGTTTGGCTGGGGCCAACGTCCTGACTTTC
TRBJ2-7 NA TRBV15 NA CATSRVRDRAEQYF TGTGCCACCAGCAGAGTAAGGGACCGGGCCGAGCAGTACTTC
TRBJ2-7 NA TRBV5-3 TRBD1 CARRDTGAYEQYF TGTGCCAGAAGAGATACAGGGGCCTACGAGCAGTACTTC
TRBJ2-7 NA TRBV5-4 TRBD2 CATRPGREGYEQYF TGTGCCACCCGTCCAGGGCGGGAGGGCTACGAGCAGTACTTC
TRBJ1-5 NA TRBV27 NA CASSLGGEVQPQHF TGTGCCAGCAGTTTGGGGGGGGAGGTTCAGCCCCAGCATTTT
TRBJ1-4 few TRBV25-1 NA CASSEAGSEKLFF TGTGCCAGCAGTGAAGCCGGGAGTGAAAAACTGTTTTTT
TRBJ1-2 NA TRBV5-1 NA CASSPDGGAYGYTF TGCGCCAGCAGCCCTGATGGGGGGGCGTATGGCTACACCTTC
TRBJ2-3 NA TRBV4-1 TRBD2 CASSLTSGRALDTQYF TGCGCCAGCAGCCTCACTAGCGGGAGGGCCTTAGATACGCAGTATTTT
TRBJ1-1 NA TRBV7-9 NA CASSPGIGGPNTEAFF TGTGCCAGCAGCCCAGGGATAGGGGGGCCTAACACTGAAGCTTTCTTT
TRBJ2-7 NA TRBV7-2 NA CASSQGLLVQYF TGTGCCAGCAGCCAAGGACTACTCGTGCAGTACTTC
TRBJ2-3 NA TRBV12-5 TRBD1 CASGLVWSRTGEPDTQYF TGTGCTAGTGGTTTGGTATGGTCGAGAACAGGGGAGCCAGATACGCAGTATTTT
TRBJ2-2 NA TRBV28 TRBD1 CATATGDTGELFF TGTGCCACCGCGACAGGGGACACCGGGGAGCTGTTTTTT
TRBJ1-3 NA TRBV7-3 NA CASSLLVPGNTIYF TGTGCCAGCAGCTTACTGGTTCCTGGAAACACCATATATTTT
TRBJ2-1 NA TRBV24-1 TRBD2 CATSHSGSSYNEQFF TGTGCCACCAGCCATAGCGGGAGCTCCTACAATGAGCAGTTCTTC